This T cell receptor beta chain was recorded in a study of spatial heterogeneity in lung cancer. Regarding the study as a whole: Intratumoral expanded alpha and beta TCR counts were found to track tumor mutation counts.

This CDR3 has 13 residues. Trimming at V came to 5 bases and at J to 2 bases, leaving 6 bases not matched to a gene. Germline loops: CDR1 SQVTM, CDR2 ANQGSEA. This clonotype was counted ten times or more. The antigen is unknown. In a library made to pick up alpha chains, this beta chain is a stray read with a size that means little. Time point meaning: sample taken at primary tumor resection. TCRdb redid the calling of the 5' RACE reads with MiXCR, one entry per CDR3 protein. The table includes approximately 11,000 distinct CDR3 sequences, less than 5.5% detected once. The receptor's source is a male donor with early-stage non-small cell lung cancer. The material was lung tumor tissue, obtained at surgery. The J gene is TRBJ2-7, the V gene TRBV29-1; 7 bases fit TRBD2. The CDR3 nucleotides are TGCAGCGTTATGCTAGCGGATACCTACGAGCAGTACTTC. Its protein product is CSVMLADTYEQYF.